Included here is one T cell receptor (beta chain) sequence, with context. Its target is not known. This record comes from a study of T cell responses to AZD1222 COVID-19 vaccine. General study results and limits: Most donors were white British and more were female, and clonal diversity was possibly underestimated.

Data came from immunoSEQ multiplex PCR; TCRdb stores just in-frame clones and leaves some out. The table has roughly 120,000 clones, around 94% seen once; the top ten hold approximately 7%. Source: peripheral blood, taken on day 0 of AZD1222 vaccination. The clonotype was recovered from an adult in good health.

The CDR3 is CASSRGLADSYNEQFF. As DNA, the CDR3 is TGCGCCAGCAGCAGGGGACTAGCGGACTCCTACAATGAGCAGTTCTTC. The chain uses TRBV5-1 and TRBJ2-1, with 11 nucleotides matching TRBD2. The CDR3 has 16 residues. Looked up from germline, CDR1 is SGHRS and CDR2 is YFSETQ. V shed 4 bases, J shed 0 bases, and the junction held 3 bases outside the gene matches.